This T cell receptor beta chain was captured by sequencing in a study of T cell repertoires in cytomegalovirus infection. CDR3 size: 11 residues. Trimming removed 5 bases from V and 5 bases from J, with 5 bases in between. Per germline, CDR1 SGHRS and CDR2 YFSETQ. With regard to this clonotype: The antigen is undetermined.

Via MiXCR, TCRdb re-called the reads, giving one row per CDR3 protein. In the table there are around 430,000 distinct CDR3 sequences, about two fifths of which are singletons. The receptor was derived from a human donor in good health (CMV status not recorded). Some clones in this sample may be carry-over from other donors' samples. Source: cultured PBMCs, taken from culture after CMV antigen stimulation. J is TRBJ2-1 and V is TRBV5-1; no clear D. CDR3 loop: CASSYDNEQFF. In DNA form, the CDR3 reads TGCGCCAGCAGTTATGACAATGAGCAGTTCTTC. Full variable domain (outside the CDR3, taken from reference TRBV5-1 and TRBJ2-1): KAGVTQTPRYLIKTRGQQVTLSCSPISGHRSVSWYQQTPGQGLQFLFEYFSETQRNKGNFPGRFSGRQFSNSRSEMNVSTLELGDSALYLCASSYDNEQFFGPGTRLTVL.